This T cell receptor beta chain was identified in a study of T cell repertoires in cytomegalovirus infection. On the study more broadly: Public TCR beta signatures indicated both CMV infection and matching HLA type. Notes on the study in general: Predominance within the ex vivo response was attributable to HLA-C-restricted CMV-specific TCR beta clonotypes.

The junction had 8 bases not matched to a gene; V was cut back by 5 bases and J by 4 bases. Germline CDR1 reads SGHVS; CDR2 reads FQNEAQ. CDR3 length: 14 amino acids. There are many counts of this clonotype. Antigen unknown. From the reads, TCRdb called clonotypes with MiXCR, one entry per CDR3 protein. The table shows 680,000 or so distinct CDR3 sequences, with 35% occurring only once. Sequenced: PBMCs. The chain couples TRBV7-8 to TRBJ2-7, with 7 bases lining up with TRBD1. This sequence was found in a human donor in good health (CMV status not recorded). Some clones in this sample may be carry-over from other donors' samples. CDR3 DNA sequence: TGTGCCAGCAGCGGGACAGAAATACAATACGAGCAGTACTTC. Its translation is CASSGTEIQYEQYF.